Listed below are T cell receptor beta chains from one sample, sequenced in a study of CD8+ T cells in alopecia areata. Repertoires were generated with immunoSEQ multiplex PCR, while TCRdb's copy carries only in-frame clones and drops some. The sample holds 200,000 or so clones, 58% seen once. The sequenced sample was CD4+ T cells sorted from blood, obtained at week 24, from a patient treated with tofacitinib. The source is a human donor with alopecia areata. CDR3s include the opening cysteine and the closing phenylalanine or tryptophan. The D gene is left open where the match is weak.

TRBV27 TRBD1 CAGSLPRTGPRHEQYF
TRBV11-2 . CASSLDLGREFGYTF
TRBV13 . CASSLVPGQETQYF
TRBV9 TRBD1 CASSVVQGERFF
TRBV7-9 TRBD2 CASSLAGESYNEQFF
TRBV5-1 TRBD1 CASSRNRDRVSHEQYF
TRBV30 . CAAGRNTEAFF
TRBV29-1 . CSVDAYSFNEQFF
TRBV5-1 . CASSSLISSTPGRQNYEQYF
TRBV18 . CASSPLGGQETQYF
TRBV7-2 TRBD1 CASSYDRVSYEQYF
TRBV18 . CASSLQETQYF
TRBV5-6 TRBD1 CASSLAGTGGIEKLFF
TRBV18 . CASSEYTGELFF
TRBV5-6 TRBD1 CASSFTQGGETQYF
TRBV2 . CASSVYPEGSYEQYF
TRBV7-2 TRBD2 CASSPGLASGELFF
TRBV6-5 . CASSLGRFQETQYF
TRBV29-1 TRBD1 CSVEDPGQGGMNTEAFF
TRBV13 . CASSSPQGRSSYEQYF
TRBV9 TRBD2 CASSVAKRGGRETQYF
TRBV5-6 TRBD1 CASSSGQGYGYTF
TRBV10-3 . CAISGGGAVQFF
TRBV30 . CAWRSGAGELFF
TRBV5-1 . CASSPIRVPTGELFF
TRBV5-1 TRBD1 CASSLGQGTTDTQYF
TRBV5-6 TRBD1 CASSYGGGQGQWNTEAFF
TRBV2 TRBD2 CASLAGGNTGELFF
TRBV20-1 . CSASDLLGYTF
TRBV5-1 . CASSLDKRLGSYTF
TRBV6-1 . CASSERRGSGYEQYF
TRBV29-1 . CSVPKGPETQYF
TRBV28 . CASSLGTTYGGGAFF
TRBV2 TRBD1 CASSSGGTGLNTQYF
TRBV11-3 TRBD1 CASSLGGQDQETQYF
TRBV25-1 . CASSPSLGGEQYF
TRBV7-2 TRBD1 CASSYDRGDNQPQHF
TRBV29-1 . CSVGGGPNYGYTF
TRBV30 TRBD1 CAWAQTGGHEQYF
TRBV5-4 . CASSLEGPGANVLTF
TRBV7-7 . CASSLGQRETQYF
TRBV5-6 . CASSFVSQSSSGANVLTF
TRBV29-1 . CSVEALLWGTEAFF
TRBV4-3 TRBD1 CASSQDRQGAEEQYF
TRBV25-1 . CASSHFGGNEQYF
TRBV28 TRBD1 CASGPGTGAYEQYF
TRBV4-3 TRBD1 CASSQDFRDRVHEQYF